The TCR beta chain described here comes from a study of blood T cell repertoires in COVID-19. Overall study context: PBMCs, B-cell-depleted T cells, or T cells were the source of the cDNA or gDNA that made up the material.

The CDR3 length is 14 residues. Germline V gene data show CDR1 as LGHNA and CDR2 as YSLEER. V gave up 3 bases and J gave up 7 bases; unmatched junction bases: 5. Sequenced by immunoSEQ multiplex PCR; TCRdb stores in-frame clones only, minus some. The table includes over 130,000 clones, roughly 87% detected once. The material sequenced was peripheral blood. This sequence originates from a woman between 55 and 75 years old with active or convalescent COVID-19. The J gene is TRBJ2-7, the V gene TRBV4-3; TRBD1 agrees at 11 bases. The CDR3 loop is CASSQDRGQGEQYF. The DNA for the CDR3 is TGCGCCAGCAGCCAGGACAGGGGGCAAGGGGAGCAGTACTTC.